The source of this T cell receptor (beta chain) is a study of Graves' ophthalmopathy and Graves' hyperthyroidism. This CDR3 region has 14 residues. Germline CDR1 and CDR2: DFQATT and SNEGSKA (reference sequence). V lost 0 bases and J lost 5, with 13 bases in between. As the template, RNA transcripts were used to amplify TCR beta CDR3 regions. First-round RT-PCR with HTBI primers preceded a second-round multiplex PCR. TCRdb reprocessed the multiplex PCR reads via MiXCR and lists one record per CDR3 protein. This sample has approximately 210,000 distinct CDR3 sequences, with approximately 28% found just once. In its sample, this clonotype was seen many times.

The sequence derives from a man aged 50 or older with Graves' ophthalmopathy. The rearrangement uses TRBV20-1 and TRBJ1-1, with TRBD1 as a possible D gene (6 bases). Sequencing was done on a sample of peripheral blood. The CDR3 sequence: CSARDPEGGTEAFF. The CDR3 DNA sequence: TGCAGTGCTAGAGATCCCGAGGGGGGGACTGAAGCTTTCTTT.